The sequence of this T cell receptor (beta chain) was determined in a study of vaccination and CD4 T cells after COVID-19. As for the study in general: Convalescent patients gave post-COVID blood a median approximately 100 days post-diagnosis, range 35 to 161.

Points on this clonotype: Antigen: not known.

General study points: A comparatively limited set of convalescent patients was examined, with no early post-infection timepoints.

Treatment given: roughly 11-day PBMC culture with coronavirus spike peptide pools or control peptides (ViraFEST assay). Harvesting of the unexposed donor's CD4+ T cells predated the COVID-19 pandemic (2011-2018). Antigen-specific T cell expansion with peptide pools preceded TCR sequencing in the ViraFEST approach. IL-2 (around 9.1 IU/ml) and peptide pools (around 9.6 ug/ml) were added to cultures of two million PBMCs per well. Cultured CD4+ T-cell DNA underwent Oncomine TCR Beta short-read sequencing. Genomic DNA was isolated from CD4+ T cells that had been cultured. Via MiXCR, TCRdb re-called the PCR reads, giving one row per CDR3 protein. The data contain more than 10,000 distinct CDR3 sequences, 30% to 45% of them seen just once; the ten biggest clones take up approximately 15%. The ends lost 3 bases at V and 2 bases at J; junction bases unmatched: 8. The CDR3 contains 15 residues. Germline V gene data show CDR1 as DFQATT and CDR2 as SNEGSKA (reference sequence).

The TCR was taken from a human donor in good health. V is TRBV20-1 and J is TRBJ2-3; 7 positions match TRBD2. What was sequenced was CD4+ T cells from blood, cultured in vitro. The CDR3 DNA is TGCAGTGCTAGCCGTCTAGCGGAATACACAGATACGCAGTATTTT. Protein: CSASRLAEYTDTQYF.